The 15 T cell receptor beta chains given below trace back to one sample, sequenced in a study of regulatory T cells in long-lasting Graves disease (dated by TCRdb to 2020 to 2022). The sample's time point, from its label and the paper: newly diagnosed GD, antithyroid drugs for less than 3 months. RNA was extracted from PBMCs in TRIzol for both TCR sequencing and RNA sequencing. Library preparation used multiplex PCR. Sequencing relied on an Illumina HiSeq 4000. TCR beta libraries were built with iRepertoire HTBI primers and Arm-PCR amplification of CDR3 regions. TCRdb reprocessed the public reads (quality trimming at Q25 with fastp, clone calling with MiXCR) and kept in-frame beta chains. One record per CDR3 amino acid sequence lists the most common genes and DNA. The sample table shows about 330,000 distinct CDR3 sequences, and under 20% are seen once. Of the sample, around 20% falls within the top ten clones.

These data were likewise used in another study, on T cells in Graves' hyperthyroidism and ophthalmopathy.

The sequencing used peripheral blood mononuclear cells (PBMCs), collected at new diagnosis, from a patient treated with antithyroid drugs. These receptors originate from a young woman with Graves disease. Donor details come from another sample of the same person, matched by shared clones.

The chain is built from TRBV29-1 and TRBJ2-1; D not certain. TRBJ2-5 matches the DNA end more closely, so the J call is doubtful. This CDR3 contains 10 residues. The germline gives CDR1 SQVTM, CDR2 ANQGSEA. In nucleotides, the CDR3 is TGCAGCGCGCGTACAGAGACCCAGTACTTC. Translation gives CSARTETQYF.

With regard to this clonotype: This may be a read error, as it is one base from a much larger clone. CDR3 in amino acids: CASASPGTGAYEQFF. The CDR3 DNA sequence: TGTGCCAGCGCATCTCCGGGGACAGGGGCCTACGAGCAGTTCTTC. The chain is built from TRBV28 and TRBJ2-1; 10 bases agree with TRBD1. The CDR3 extends over 15 amino acids. The J segment lost 10 bases and the V segment lost 8 bases, leaving 14 bases of the junction unmatched. Germline loops: CDR1 MDHEN, CDR2 SYDVKM.

The chain has TRBV29-1 and TRBJ1-2, with D tentatively TRBD1 (5 bases). The V end was cut by 0 bases, the J end by 8 bases, with 10 bases between. This CDR3 is built from 12 residues. Germline CDR1 SQVTM, CDR2 ANQGSEA. The CDR3 sequence is CSVEEVREGYTF. Written as DNA, the CDR3 is TGCAGCGTTGAAGAGGTCAGGGAAGGCTACACCTTC.

As regards this clonotype: This likely came from a read error, as a far larger clone is one base away. The chain couples TRBV2 to TRBJ2-1; D call uncertain. CDR1 is SNHLY, CDR2 FYNNEI, per germline. V was shortened by 1 base and J by 10 bases, with 8 bases between the two germline ends. This CDR3 region has 12 residues. The DNA of the CDR3 is TGTGCCAGCAGTGAAGGGTCCCACGAGCAGTTCTTC. It translates to CASSEGSHEQFF.

This clonotype was observed once. V and J are TRBV11-1 and TRBJ2-3; 12 bases map to TRBD2. V shed 6 bases and J 4 bases; nucleotides not matched to a gene: 5. The CDR3 sequence is 15 residues long. Germline V gives CDR1 SGHAT, CDR2 FQDESV (reference sequence). The CDR3 spells CASRPTSGGADTQYF. The CDR3 region has the DNA TGTGCCAGCAGACCGACTAGCGGGGGAGCAGATACGCAGTATTTT.

The chain uses TRBV7-2 and TRBJ2-5; 10 bases fit TRBD2. Germline trimming cut 5 bases from V and 2 bases from J; bases unmatched to any gene: 8. There are 16 residues in the CDR3. The germline V gene has CDR1 SGHTA and CDR2 FQGNSA. CDR3 protein: CASSMKSAGGQETQYF. The CDR3 DNA follows: TGTGCCAGCAGCATGAAGTCAGCGGGGGGGCAAGAGACCCAGTACTTC.

This clonotype was seen ten or more times. For the CDR3, the DNA is TGTGCCAGCAACCCTACTTCAGGTCGCAGGGCCGAAGCTTTCTTT. Translation: CASNPTSGRRAEAFF. V usage is TRBV5-4 and J usage is TRBJ1-1, with D perhaps TRBD1 (5 bases). The CDR3 is 15 amino acids. V was pared by 6 bases and J by 8 bases, with 23 bases between. The germline V gene has CDR1 SGHNT and CDR2 YYREEE (reference sequence).

This clonotype has only a few counts. V usage is TRBV20-1 and J usage is TRBJ2-7; TRBD1 agrees at 7 bases. CDR3 size: 16 residues. Germline CDR1 reads DFQATT; CDR2 reads SNEGSKA (reference sequence). J lost 2 bases, V lost 3 bases, and 13 bases had no gene match. The CDR3 DNA reads TGCAGTGCTAGTAATGGTCGACAGGGCATCCCCTACGAGCAGTACTTC. It is translated as CSASNGRQGIPYEQYF.

With respect to this clonotype: This could be a read error, since a much larger clone is one nucleotide away. This likely comes from a read error, as the CDR3 has no conserved phenylalanine or tryptophan at its end. This rearrangement joins TRBV2 to TRBJ2-2, with unresolved D. The CDR3 has 15 residues. In germline, CDR1 is SNHLY, CDR2 FYNNEI. The V end was cut by 6 bases, the J end by 0 bases, with 11 bases between. The DNA of the CDR3 is TGTGCCAGCAGGTGGACGGCTTCGAACACCGGGGAGCTGTTTTCT. This encodes CASRWTASNTGELFS.

This clonotype was recorded many times. This chain joins TRBV5-1 and TRBJ1-1, with 9 bases matching TRBD1. V lost 1 base to trimming and J lost 4 bases; unmatched junction nucleotides: 5. There are 15 residues in the CDR3. CDR1 is SGHRS, CDR2 YFSETQ, per germline. CDR3 in DNA: TGCGCCAGCAGCTTGAGGACAGGGGCTCCCACTGAAGCTTTCTTT. This gives the protein CASSLRTGAPTEAFF.

This clonotype appeared many times. The V and J genes are TRBV3-1 and TRBJ1-1; 7 bases match TRBD1. The germline CDR1 and CDR2 sequences are LGHDT and YNNKEL (reference sequence). The CDR3 contains 16 residues. Losses at the gene ends were 2 bases for V and 5 bases for J; bases not matched to a gene: 11. In DNA, the CDR3 is TGTGCCAGCAGCCAACAGGGAGGGGGCCGGGGGACTGAAGCTTTCTTT. It yields the protein CASSQQGGGRGTEAFF. Based on the CDR3 plus reference TRBV3-1 and TRBJ1-1, the full variable domain is DTAVSQTPKYLVTQMGNDKSIKCEQNLGHDTMYWYKQDSKKFLKIMFSYNNKELIINETVPNRFSPKSPDKAHLNLHINSLELGDSAVYFCASSQQGGGRGTEAFFGQGTRLTVV.

This clonotype came up many times. The rearrangement uses TRBV12-3 or TRBV12-4 and TRBJ2-7, with TRBD1 matching 9 bases. This CDR3 has 16 residues. V lost 4 bases to trimming and J lost 2 bases; unmatched junction nucleotides: 9. Here the CDR3 DNA reads TGTGCCAGCAGTTCCCGTCCCGGGACAGGGCCCTACGAGCAGTACTTC. It encodes CASSSRPGTGPYEQYF.

This clonotype has only one observation. V usage is TRBV2 and J usage is TRBJ1-5, with 9 nucleotides matching TRBD1. V was clipped by 5 bases and J by 6 bases; unmatched bases: 11. This CDR3 comprises 16 residues. Germline V gives CDR1 SNHLY, CDR2 FYNNEI. The CDR3 region is CASSSPGQGGGQPQHF. DNA of the CDR3: TGTGCCAGCAGTTCCCCGGGACAGGGTGGCGGTCAGCCCCAGCATTTT.

The table lists this clonotype with many counts. The DNA for the CDR3 is TGTGCCAGCAGTTCAGACAGGGACAGCTCCTATAATTCACCCCTCCACTTT. This translates into CASSSDRDSSYNSPLHF. This chain uses TRBV28 with TRBJ1-6, with 7 bases matching TRBD1. Losses at the gene ends were 4 bases for V and 0 bases for J; bases not matched to a gene: 6. The CDR3 loop spans 17 amino acids. Germline CDR1 reads MDHEN; CDR2 reads SYDVKM. The full variable domain, its missing parts supplied by reference TRBV28 and TRBJ1-6, is DVKVTQSSRYLVKRTGEKVFLECVQDMDHENMFWYRQDPGLGLRLIYFSYDVKMKEKGDIPEGYSVSREKKERFSLILESASTNQTSMYLCASSSDRDSSYNSPLHFGNGTRLTVT.

The chain has TRBV30 and TRBJ1-5; 9 bases fit TRBD1. The V gene end was trimmed by 3 bases and the J gene end by 5 bases; junction bases not matched to a gene: 2. The germline V gene encodes CDR1 GTSNPN and CDR2 SVGIG (reference sequence). The CDR3 runs to 13 residues. The CDR3 here is CAWRQGADQPQHF. The CDR3 coding sequence is TGTGCCTGGAGACAGGGGGCAGATCAGCCCCAGCATTTT.